A single sample gave rise to the 3 T cell receptor beta chains below, sequenced in a study of T cell responses to AZD1222 COVID-19 vaccine. Repertoires were generated with immunoSEQ multiplex PCR, while TCRdb's copy carries only in-frame clones and drops some. In the table there are about 190,000 clones, 87% of which are singletons. This specimen consisted of peripheral blood, obtained on day 0 of MenACWY control vaccination. The source of these receptors is an adult in good health.

V and J are TRBV3-1 (or the pseudogene TRBV3-2) and TRBJ2-5; D uncertain. V gave up 4 bases and J gave up 2 bases, with 11 bases separating them. Germline lookup yields CDR1 LGHDT and CDR2 YNNKEL (reference sequence). The CDR3 length is 14 residues. In DNA form, the CDR3 reads TGTGCCAGCAGCCGCACGGGCGTACAAGAGACCCAGTACTTC. It encodes CASSRTGVQETQYF.

The chain joins TRBV28 to TRBJ2-7; TRBD1 aligns across 8 bases. Germline CDR1 MDHEN, CDR2 SYDVKM. CDR3 length: 15 residues. Trimming at V came to 6 bases and at J to 5 bases, leaving 12 bases not matched to a gene. The CDR3 coding sequence is TGTGCCAGCAGCTTAACACAGGGGGTTCTCAACGAGCAGTACTTC. It codes for CASSLTQGVLNEQYF. Drawing the rest from reference TRBV28 and TRBJ2-7, the complete variable domain is DVKVTQSSRYLVKRTGEKVFLECVQDMDHENMFWYRQDPGLGLRLIYFSYDVKMKEKGDIPEGYSVSREKKERFSLILESASTNQTSMYLCASSLTQGVLNEQYFGPGTRLTVT.

The sample holds a few counts of this clone. This sequence joins TRBV7-2 and TRBJ2-7; possible D gene TRBD1, 6 bases. Trimming took off 3 bases at V and 6 bases at J, with 12 bases between the two ends. This CDR3 comprises 13 residues. Germline V gives CDR1 SGHTA, CDR2 FQGNSA. The CDR3 spells CASSFTGSREQYF. The CDR3 nucleotides read TGTGCCAGCAGCTTCACAGGGTCCCGCGAGCAGTACTTC.